The 8 T cell receptor beta chains given below trace back to one sample, sequenced in a study of OX40 agonist ivuxolimab in advanced cancers. Sequenced by immunoSEQ multiplex PCR; TCRdb stores in-frame clones only, minus some. The sample carries some 130,000 clones, approximately 90% recorded once. Sequencing used CD4+ or CD8+ T cells sorted from blood, obtained in a trial of the OX40 agonist ivuxolimab. The receptors originated from an adult with an advanced solid tumor such as melanoma, head and neck, liver or kidney cancer.

The J gene is TRBJ2-7, the V gene TRBV30; D gene uncertain. The germline CDR1 and CDR2 sequences are GTSNPN and SVGIG (reference sequence). V lost 2 bases to trimming and J lost 0 bases, with 5 bases between them. CDR3 length: 12 amino acids. The CDR3 loop is CAWSSSSYEQYF. Here the CDR3 DNA reads TGTGCCTGGAGTTCAAGCTCCTACGAGCAGTACTTC.

This clone was seen once. The rearrangement links TRBV5-4 to TRBJ1-1; D perhaps matches TRBD1 (6 bases). Germline V gives CDR1 SGHNT, CDR2 YYREEE (reference sequence). This CDR3 region has 17 residues. The V gene lost 4 bases and the J gene lost 2 bases, with 21 bases spanning the gap. CDR3 in amino acids: CASSRGSGQGPNTEAFF. The CDR3 coding sequence is TGTGCCAGCAGCCGAGGTAGTGGGCAGGGGCCCAACACTGAAGCTTTCTTT.

J is TRBJ1-2 and V is TRBV7-2; tentative D call: TRBD1 (5 bases). The CDR3 covers 15 residues. Germline V gene sequence: CDR1 SGHTA, CDR2 FQGNSA. V was shortened by 1 base and J by 8 bases, with 17 bases between the two germline ends. CDR3 sequence: CASSLEGPGLRGYTF. CDR3 DNA sequence: TGTGCCAGCAGCTTAGAGGGACCGGGTCTACGGGGCTACACCTTC.

The chain employs TRBV21-1 and TRBJ2-7. TRBV21-1 is deemed a pseudogene. The CDR3 has 12 amino acids. The CDR3 here is CASSWVANEQYF. For the CDR3, the DNA is TGTGCCAGCAGCTGGGTCGCTAACGAGCAGTACTTC.

The V gene is TRBV6-4, the J gene TRBJ2-1; tentative D call: TRBD1 (5 bases). This CDR3 region has 14 residues. V was cut by 4 bases and J by 2 bases, with 9 bases left in between. The germline V gene encodes CDR1 MRHNA and CDR2 SNTAGT. Here the CDR3 reads CASSVGPTYNEQFF. The CDR3 coding sequence is TGTGCCAGCAGTGTGGGGCCAACCTACAATGAGCAGTTCTTC.

The V call is TRBV7-2, the J call TRBJ1-1; no firm D call. Looked up from germline, CDR1 is SGHTA and CDR2 is FQGNSA. The CDR3 has 12 residues. V lost 5 bases to trimming and J lost 6 bases, with 10 bases between them. CDR3 sequence (DNA): TGTGCCAGCAGCCCCCCCGGGCCTGAAGCTTTCTTT. Encoded protein: CASSPPGPEAFF.

The V and J genes are TRBV6-6 and TRBJ2-7, with no clear D. CDR1 is MNHNY and CDR2 is SVGAGI in the germline V gene (reference sequence). The CDR3 runs to 12 residues. V was cut by 2 bases and J by 3 bases, with 5 bases left in between. This chain's CDR3 is CASSYGVYEQYF. The CDR3 DNA is TGTGCCAGCAGTTACGGGGTCTACGAGCAGTACTTC.

This clone was picked up one time. V is TRBV2 and J is TRBJ2-7; TRBD1 matches at 11 bases. This CDR3 comprises 16 residues. V lost 7 bases, J lost 7 bases, and 15 bases stayed unmatched. Germline V lookup: CDR1 SNHLY, CDR2 FYNNEI. For the CDR3, the DNA is TGTGCCAGCACTGGGGGGACAGGGGGACGGGTGTGGGAGCAGTACTTC. This encodes CASTGGTGGRVWEQYF.